This T cell receptor (beta chain) came from a study of T cell responses to AZD1222 COVID-19 vaccine. A remark on this clone: The antigen remains undetermined.

Study-wide points: Compared with day 0, the breadth and depth of the Spike-specific TCR repertoire rose significantly after two doses of AZD1222.

The data were produced by immunoSEQ multiplex PCR, yet TCRdb's version contains in-frame clones alone and is incomplete. The sample shows approximately 97,000 clones, about nine tenths of them seen only once. The V gene's germline CDR1 is SGHDN and CDR2 FVKESK. This CDR3 spans 12 amino acids. Trimming took off 4 bases at V and 1 base at J, with 4 bases between the two ends. Sequencing used peripheral blood, obtained on day 0 of AZD1222 vaccination. This clonotype was sampled from an adult in good health. The J gene is TRBJ2-5, the V gene TRBV14; no firm D call. The CDR3 region is CASSRLQETQYF. The CDR3 DNA reads TGTGCCAGCAGCCGACTCCAAGAGACCCAGTACTTC.